Listed below are T cell receptor beta chains from one sample, sequenced in a study of blood T cells in healthy people across ages. TCRdb called the 5' RACE reads again in MiXCR, with one record for every CDR3 protein. The sample records about 2 million distinct CDR3 sequences, around 48% being singletons. The sequencing sample was made of blood. The receptors come from a woman aged 40 to 50 in good health. Each CDR3 is given with its conserved first and last residue. The D gene is left open where the match is weak. Not all rows give a size; the values are once, few, many and, for expanded clones, a class.

CDR3nt: TGTGCCACCAGCAGACGCGGGCAGGGGAGTTCCTACGAGCAGTACTTC; CDR3aa: CATSRRGQGSSYEQYF; j_gene: TRBJ2-7; abundance: few; d_gene: .; len: 16; v_gene: TRBV15
CDR3nt: TGTGCCAGCAGTGAAGAGGTGGACGAGCAGTACTTC; CDR3aa: CASSEEVDEQYF; j_gene: TRBJ2-7; abundance: few; d_gene: .; len: 12; v_gene: TRBV6-1
CDR3nt: TGTGCCAGCAGTGAAAACTACAATGAGCAGTTCTTC; CDR3aa: CASSENYNEQFF; j_gene: TRBJ2-1; abundance: few; d_gene: .; len: 12; v_gene: TRBV25-1
CDR3nt: TGTGCCAGCAGCCTTACGGGACAGATCTACGAGCAGTACTTC; CDR3aa: CASSLTGQIYEQYF; j_gene: TRBJ2-7; abundance: .; d_gene: TRBD1; len: 14; v_gene: TRBV5-4
CDR3nt: TGTGCCAGCAGTGGGACAGGGAAAGGTAGCTATGGCTACACCTTC; CDR3aa: CASSGTGKGSYGYTF; j_gene: TRBJ1-2; abundance: .; d_gene: TRBD1; len: 15; v_gene: TRBV25-1
CDR3nt: TGTGCCAGCAGTTCATCGGCCCCACCGGATAACTATGGCTACACCTTC; CDR3aa: CASSSSAPPDNYGYTF; j_gene: TRBJ1-2; abundance: .; d_gene: .; len: 16; v_gene: TRBV6-5
CDR3nt: TGCAGCGTAGTGCGTAGTGCTCGGACAGGGGGAGAAAACTATGGCTACACCTTC; CDR3aa: CSVVRSARTGGENYGYTF; j_gene: TRBJ1-2; abundance: .; d_gene: TRBD1; len: 18; v_gene: TRBV29-1
CDR3nt: TGTGCCAGCAGCTCTCTCGGGACACCCCTGTTCTTC; CDR3aa: CASSSLGTPLFF; j_gene: TRBJ2-1; abundance: .; d_gene: .; len: 12; v_gene: TRBV11-3
CDR3nt: TGCGCCAGCAGCCAAGGGTTTGAAGGGGCTCAGCCCCAGCATTTT; CDR3aa: CASSQGFEGAQPQHF; j_gene: TRBJ1-5; abundance: .; d_gene: .; len: 15; v_gene: TRBV4-3
CDR3nt: TGCGCCAGCAGCCAGGTGGGGGTTAGAGCTTTCTTT; CDR3aa: CASSQVGVRAFF; j_gene: TRBJ1-1; abundance: .; d_gene: .; len: 12; v_gene: TRBV4-1
CDR3nt: TGTGCCAGCAGTTATCGCGGGGGGCCCACAGATACGCAGTATTTT; CDR3aa: CASSYRGGPTDTQYF; j_gene: TRBJ2-3; abundance: .; d_gene: TRBD2; len: 15; v_gene: TRBV27
CDR3nt: TGTGCCAGCAGTCGACAGGGGATTAGCAATCAGCCCCAGCATTTT; CDR3aa: CASSRQGISNQPQHF; j_gene: TRBJ1-5; abundance: .; d_gene: TRBD1; len: 15; v_gene: TRBV6-1
CDR3nt: TGTGCCAGCAGCTTAGTACCATCCGGGGAGACCCAGTACTTC; CDR3aa: CASSLVPSGETQYF; j_gene: TRBJ2-5; abundance: .; d_gene: .; len: 14; v_gene: TRBV7-9
CDR3nt: TGTGCCACCAGGGGGTTTGAGACCCAGTACTTC; CDR3aa: CATRGFETQYF; j_gene: TRBJ2-5; abundance: few; d_gene: .; len: 11; v_gene: TRBV15
CDR3nt: TGCAGTGGGACGAAGTCAGCGACCCCCTCCCACAATGAGCAGTTCTTC; CDR3aa: CSGTKSATPSHNEQFF; j_gene: TRBJ2-1; abundance: .; d_gene: .; len: 16; v_gene: TRBV20-1
CDR3nt: TGTGCCAGCAGCTTAATGGGGCATACTAATGAAAAACTGTTTTTT; CDR3aa: CASSLMGHTNEKLFF; j_gene: TRBJ1-4; abundance: .; d_gene: .; len: 15; v_gene: TRBV7-9
CDR3nt: TGCAGTGCTAACCGGGCCGGGGGCGGCGGCAATCAGCCCCAGCATTTT; CDR3aa: CSANRAGGGGNQPQHF; j_gene: TRBJ1-5; abundance: .; d_gene: .; len: 16; v_gene: TRBV20-1